The 27 T cell receptor beta chains below come from one sample, sequenced in a study of blood T cells in healthy people across ages. PCR was performed a second time for 7 to 11 cycles using a sample-barcoded 5' primer and a J-beta primer mix. From the 5' RACE reads, TCRdb called clonotypes with MiXCR, one entry per CDR3 protein. The profile shows 800,000 to 950,000 distinct CDR3 sequences, around 48% of them singletons. The sample consisted of blood. Receptors originate from a man aged 25 to 45 in good health.

The table lists this clonotype with many counts. J is TRBJ2-3 and V is TRBV7-9; 7 bases are a match to TRBD2. This CDR3 region has 15 residues. Losses at the gene ends were 3 bases for V and 2 bases for J; bases not matched to a gene: 5. Germline V gene data show CDR1 as SEHNR and CDR2 as FQNEAQ (reference sequence). The CDR3: CASSLSSGPTDTQYF. CDR3 nucleotides: TGTGCCAGCAGCTTGAGTAGCGGGCCCACAGATACGCAGTATTTT.

This clonotype was detected a few times. This sequence joins TRBV7-2 and TRBJ2-7; unclear D gene. Trimming left V 4 bases short and J 5 bases short, with 15 bases between. CDR3 length: 14 residues. Per the germline V gene, CDR1 is SGHTA and CDR2 is FQGNSA. The CDR3 DNA reads as TGTGCCAGCAGCTCCGACACATACTTTAACGAGCAGTACTTC. This translates into CASSSDTYFNEQYF.

This chain links TRBV27 with TRBJ2-1; no clear D gene. V shed 5 bases and J shed 1 base, with 9 bases lying between them. This CDR3 is built from 14 residues. The germline CDR1 and CDR2 sequences are MNHEY and SMNVEV (reference sequence). The CDR3, as DNA: TGTGCCAGCAGTGGCCAGAGGTCCTACAATGAGCAGTTCTTC. It translates to CASSGQRSYNEQFF.

For this clonotype: The junction shows a germline mismatch at one end, possibly a read error. The chain carries TRBV27 and TRBJ2-4; 7 nucleotides agree with TRBD1. Germline V gene sequence: CDR1 MNHEY, CDR2 SMNVEV (reference sequence). CDR3 size: 16 residues. The CDR3 spells CASSPSRQGSKNIRYF. The CDR3, as DNA: TGTGCCAGCAGTCCATCGCGACAGGGATCTAAAAACATTCGGTACTTC.

The J gene is TRBJ1-1, the V gene TRBV6-2 or TRBV6-3; D gene ambiguous. CDR1 and CDR2 (germline): MNHEY, SVGEGT. The CDR3 sequence is 14 residues long. Trimming pared 4 bases from V and 0 bases from J, leaving 9 bases between. This CDR3 is CASSSVLMNTEAFF. Here the CDR3 DNA reads TGTGCCAGCAGTTCGGTATTGATGAACACTGAAGCTTTCTTT.

Remarks on this clonotype: At one end, the junction sequence differs from germline, possibly due to a read error. This chain connects TRBV4-1 to TRBJ1-5; D may be TRBD1 (6 bases). CDR1 is MGHRA and CDR2 is YSYEKL in the germline V gene. The CDR3 spans 17 residues. The DNA of the CDR3 is TGCGCTAGCAGCCAAGAAAGGGTATCAAGGGGGAATCAGCCCCAGCATTTT. It yields the protein CASSQERVSRGNQPQHF.

This clonotype was seen a few times. The V and J genes are TRBV5-1 and TRBJ1-2; TRBD1 matches 7 bases. With V trimmed by 4 bases and J by 0 bases, 6 bases remained unmatched. The V gene's germline CDR1 is SGHRS and CDR2 YFSETQ. The CDR3 is 15 amino acids. CDR3 sequence reads: CASSHGTVANYGYTF. CDR3 DNA: TGCGCCAGCAGCCACGGGACAGTAGCTAACTATGGCTACACCTTC.

The chain carries TRBV11-3 and TRBJ2-5; D possibly matches TRBD1 or TRBD2 (5 bases each). Trimming shortened V by 5 bases and J by 5 bases, and 18 bases separated the two germline ends. Germline values: CDR1 SGHNT, CDR2 YENEEA. CDR3 length: 15 amino acids. CDR3 loop: CASSPLRDGGETQYF. CDR3 DNA: TGTGCCAGCAGCCCGCTCCGGGACGGCGGTGAGACCCAGTACTTC. The full variable domain, rest sourced from reference TRBV11-3 and TRBJ2-5, is EAGVVQSPRYKIIEKKQPVAFWCNPISGHNTLYWYLQNLGQGPELLIRYENEEAVDDSQLPKDRFSAERLKGVDSTLKIQPAELGDSAVYLCASSPLRDGGETQYFGPGTRLLVL.

This chain connects TRBV6-5 to TRBJ1-5; 9 nucleotides line up with TRBD1. The CDR3 has 13 residues. J lost 6 bases, V lost 5 bases, and 2 bases had no gene match. CDR1 is MNHEY, CDR2 SVGAGI, per germline. The CDR3 protein is CASSTGGLQPQHF. The CDR3 coding sequence is TGTGCCAGCAGTACAGGGGGCCTTCAGCCCCAGCATTTT.

The gene calls are TRBV12-3 or TRBV12-4 and TRBJ2-7; 8 bases map to TRBD2. The CDR3 spans 16 residues. J gave up 7 bases and V 4 bases, and 15 bases lay outside the gene matches. CDR3 nucleotide sequence: TGTGCCAGCAGTTCCGACGTCGGGGGGGCGTGGAATGAGCAGTACTTC. It is translated as CASSSDVGGAWNEQYF.

This chain uses TRBV20-1 with TRBJ1-2; TRBD1 is a possible D gene (5 bases). The CDR3 is 17 amino acids. Per the germline V gene, CDR1 is DFQATT and CDR2 is SNEGSKA (reference sequence). V lost 1 base to trimming and J lost 1 base, with 19 bases between them. CDR3 coding DNA: TGCAGTGCTAGAGTCCTGCCCGGGACGGGGGATAACTATGGCTACACCTTC. Encoded protein: CSARVLPGTGDNYGYTF.

The chain employs TRBV9 and TRBJ2-7; 13 positions match TRBD2. The CDR3 spans 19 residues. V lost 2 bases to trimming and J lost 0 bases; unmatched junction nucleotides: 11. Germline loops: CDR1 SGDLS, CDR2 YYNGEE. CDR3 coding DNA: TGTGCCAGCAGCGTTAGGAGACTAGCGGGGGGCGCAAGCTCCTACGAGCAGTACTTC. The encoded protein is CASSVRRLAGGASSYEQYF.

A word on this clonotype: The junction does not match germline at one end; this may be a read error. This rearrangement joins TRBV7-8 to TRBJ1-5, with a possible D match to TRBD1 (5 bases). Germline CDR1 and CDR2: SGHVS and FQNEAQ. The CDR3 covers 16 residues. CDR3 in amino acids: CASSLVQGEGNPPQHF. The CDR3 DNA is TGTGCCAGCAGCTTAGTTCAGGGCGAGGGCAATCCGCCCCAGCATTTT.

The gene calls are TRBV15 and TRBJ1-1; a possible D gene is TRBD1 (5 bases). V was pared by 7 bases and J by 4 bases, with 13 bases between. Germline CDR1 reads LNHNV; CDR2 reads YYDKDF (reference sequence). This CDR3 is 13 amino acids long. The CDR3 sequence is CATILRQTTEAFF. CDR3 sequence (DNA): TGTGCCACCATCTTGAGACAGACCACTGAAGCTTTCTTT.

The chain uses TRBV7-9 and TRBJ1-2; a weak D match, TRBD1 (5 bases). The germline V gene has CDR1 SEHNR and CDR2 FQNEAQ (reference sequence). V gave up 2 bases and J gave up 3 bases, with 13 bases separating them. The CDR3 runs 15 residues. CDR3 DNA: TGTGCCAGCAGCTTAAGTGAGGAGACAGACTATGGCTACACCTTC. Translation: CASSLSEETDYGYTF.

This clonotype has only a few counts. The J gene is TRBJ2-1, the V gene TRBV7-2; possible D gene TRBD1, 5 bases. Germline assignment: CDR1 SGHTA and CDR2 FQGNSA. The CDR3 has 13 residues. The V end lost 0 bases, the J end lost 9 bases, and 9 bases lay between the germline ends. CDR3 sequence reads: CASSLAGAGEQFF. The CDR3 region has the DNA TGTGCCAGCAGCTTAGCAGGGGCTGGTGAGCAGTTCTTC.

J is TRBJ1-4 and V is TRBV20-1, with D possibly matching TRBD1 (6 bases). The V and J ends lost 3 bases and 0 bases respectively, with 11 bases between them. CDR3 length: 15 amino acids. Germline V gene sequence: CDR1 DFQATT, CDR2 SNEGSKA (reference sequence). The CDR3 spells CSARGHLTTNEKLFF. The CDR3 DNA reads as TGCAGTGCTAGGGGACATTTGACAACTAATGAAAAACTGTTTTTT.

The chain combines TRBV5-1 with TRBJ2-1; 9 nucleotides align to TRBD2. This CDR3 contains 14 residues. V gave up 4 bases and J gave up 9 bases; unmatched junction bases: 8. Germline CDR1 SGHRS, CDR2 YFSETQ. The DNA for the CDR3 is TGCGCCAGCAGCCCTAGCGGGACTAGGGGTGAGCAGTTCTTC. Translated, it gives CASSPSGTRGEQFF.

The chain recombines TRBV20-1 with TRBJ2-7; no firm D call. There are 11 residues in the CDR3. Trimming cost V 3 bases and J 7 bases, with 10 bases left between them. The germline V gene has CDR1 DFQATT and CDR2 SNEGSKA (reference sequence). CDR3 sequence (DNA): TGCAGTGCTAGCAGGCCTCGGGAGCAGTACTTC. It encodes CSASRPREQYF.

The rearrangement joins TRBV5-5 to TRBJ2-3; D unresolved. Trimming pared 4 bases from V and 4 bases from J, leaving 10 bases between. Germline V gene data show CDR1 as SGHKS and CDR2 as YYEKEE (reference sequence). This CDR3 is 13 amino acids long. DNA of the CDR3: TGTGCCAGCAGCCCCCCAAGGGCAGATACGCAGTATTTT. Its protein product is CASSPPRADTQYF.

This clonotype was counted between two and nine times. The chain joins TRBV7-2 to TRBJ1-5; no clear D gene. The CDR3 length is 13 residues. V was shortened by 2 bases and J by 5 bases, with 7 bases between the two germline ends. Per germline, CDR1 SGHTA and CDR2 FQGNSA. CDR3 sequence: CASSLSSHQPQHF. The CDR3 DNA sequence: TGTGCCAGCAGCTTAAGCTCACATCAGCCCCAGCATTTT.

The CDR3 DNA is TGTGCCACCAGCAGAAACTCCTGGACAGGGGATTCACCCCTCCACTTT. Translated, it gives CATSRNSWTGDSPLHF. The chain joins TRBV15 to TRBJ1-6, with TRBD1 matching over 9 bases. The CDR3 is 16 residues long. Germline V lookup: CDR1 LNHNV, CDR2 YYDKDF (reference sequence). With 2 bases clipped from V and 8 bases from J, the junction kept 7 bases outside the gene matches.

In this sample, this clonotype turned up a few times. The chain carries TRBV11-2 and TRBJ2-5, with TRBD2 as a possible D gene (6 bases). The CDR3 runs to 16 residues. V was clipped by 1 base and J by 5 bases, with 17 bases between them. Germline V lookup: CDR1 SGHAT, CDR2 FQNNGV. The CDR3 sequence: CASSLGVTGLRETQYF. DNA of the CDR3: TGTGCCAGCAGCTTAGGGGTTACAGGACTACGGGAGACCCAGTACTTC.

The V and J genes are TRBV4-2 and TRBJ2-3; perhaps TRBD2 as D (5 bases). The germline gives CDR1 LGHNA, CDR2 YNFKEQ. This CDR3 is built from 16 residues. V was pared by 0 bases and J by 0 bases, with 10 bases between. The CDR3 sequence: CASSQEPGISTDTQYF. Here the CDR3 DNA reads TGTGCCAGCAGCCAAGAACCGGGGATCAGCACAGATACGCAGTATTTT.

This clonotype was picked up one time. CDR3 amino acids: CASSFGRVGAETQYF. The CDR3 bases are TGCGCCAGCAGCTTCGGCCGAGTAGGAGCAGAGACCCAGTACTTC. The chain recombines TRBV5-1 with TRBJ2-5; D gene unclear. The CDR3 runs 15 residues. Germline V CDR1 and CDR2: SGHRS, YFSETQ. Trimming shortened V by 2 bases and J by 4 bases, and 15 bases separated the two germline ends.

In this sample, this clonotype turned up a few times. J is TRBJ2-1 and V is TRBV7-9, with 11 bases that match TRBD2. CDR3 length equals 15 residues. The junction had 2 bases not matched to a gene; V was cut back by 0 bases and J by 7 bases. CDR1 and CDR2 (germline): SEHNR, FQNEAQ (reference sequence). The CDR3 loop reads CASSLASGGENEQFF. The CDR3 DNA sequence: TGTGCCAGCAGCTTAGCTAGCGGGGGGGAAAATGAGCAGTTCTTC.

The chain carries TRBV2 and TRBJ2-5, with a tentative D call TRBD1 (5 bases). Trimming removed 3 bases from V and 1 base from J, with 6 bases in between. Germline V gene data show CDR1 as SNHLY and CDR2 as FYNNEI. CDR3 length: 13 amino acids. The CDR3 nucleotides are TGTGCCAGCAGTGACACAGGCCAAGAGACCCAGTACTTC. This sequence encodes CASSDTGQETQYF.